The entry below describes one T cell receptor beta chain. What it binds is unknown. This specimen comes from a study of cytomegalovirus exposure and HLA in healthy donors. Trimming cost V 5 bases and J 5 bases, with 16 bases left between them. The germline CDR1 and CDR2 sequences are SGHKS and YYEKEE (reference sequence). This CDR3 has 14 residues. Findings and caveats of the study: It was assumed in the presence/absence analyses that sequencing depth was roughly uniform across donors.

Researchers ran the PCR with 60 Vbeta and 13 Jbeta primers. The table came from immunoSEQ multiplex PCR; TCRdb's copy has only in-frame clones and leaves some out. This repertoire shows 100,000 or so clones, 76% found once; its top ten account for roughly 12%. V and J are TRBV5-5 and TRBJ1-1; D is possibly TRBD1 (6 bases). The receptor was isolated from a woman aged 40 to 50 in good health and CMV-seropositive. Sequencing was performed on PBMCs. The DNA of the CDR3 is TGTGCCAGCAGTCCTCTAGGGGGATATACTGAAGCTTTCTTT. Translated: CASSPLGGYTEAFF.